These 23 T cell receptor beta chains share one sample of origin, sequenced in a study of OX40 agonist ivuxolimab in advanced cancers. TCRdb keeps only in-frame clones here, not all; method: immunoSEQ multiplex PCR. The table shows 78,000 or so clones, with around nine tenths occurring only once. Sample: CD4+ or CD8+ T cells sorted from blood, taken in a trial of the OX40 agonist ivuxolimab. Receptors were obtained from an adult with an advanced solid tumor such as melanoma, head and neck, liver or kidney cancer.

The chain combines TRBV13 with TRBJ1-2, with TRBD1 matching over 7 bases. Looked up from germline, CDR1 is PRHDT and CDR2 is FYEKMQ (reference sequence). V dropped 5 bases and J dropped 8; count of bases not matched to a gene: 11. The CDR3 is made up of 14 amino acids. The CDR3 nucleotides read TGTGCCAGCAGCCCCCAACGAGGGGGCGGGGGCTACACCTTC. Residues: CASSPQRGGGGYTF.

This rearrangement joins TRBV21-1 to TRBJ2-5. TRBV21-1 is listed as a pseudogene. The CDR3 is 19 residues long. CDR3 bases: TGTGCCAGCAGTACGGACACACATCACGGACGAGGGGAAGGAGAGACCCAGTACTTC. Protein: CASSTDTHHGRGEGETQYF.

The J gene is TRBJ2-3, the V gene TRBV11-1; either TRBD1 or TRBD2 may fit D (5 bases each). Germline V gene lookup returns CDR1 SGHAT and CDR2 FQDESV (reference sequence). Trimming cost V 5 bases and J 0 bases, with 12 bases left between them. CDR3 size: 15 residues. The CDR3 coding sequence is TGTGCCAGCAGCAGCAGGGAGAGAAGCACAGATACGCAGTATTTT. This gives the protein CASSSRERSTDTQYF.

This chain joins TRBV11-2 and TRBJ2-7, with D unclear. Trimming left V 1 base short and J 0 bases short, with 7 bases between. The CDR3 has 14 residues. Germline V gene sequence: CDR1 SGHAT, CDR2 FQNNGV. CDR3 DNA sequence: TGTGCCAGCAGCTTAGTGGGAAGCTCCTACGAGCAGTACTTC. Translation: CASSLVGSSYEQYF.

The chain combines TRBV28 with TRBJ1-5; no reliable D call. CDR3 length equals 13 residues. Trimming shortened V by 5 bases and J by 0 bases, and 5 bases separated the two germline ends. From germline, CDR1 is MDHEN and CDR2 SYDVKM. The chain's CDR3 is CASSRSSNQPQHF. The CDR3 region has the DNA TGTGCCAGCAGTAGGAGTAGCAATCAGCCCCAGCATTTT.

The J gene is TRBJ2-5, the V gene TRBV29-1, with 9 bases aligning to TRBD1. J was trimmed by 5 bases and V by 5 bases; bases with no gene match: 12. The CDR3 contains 15 residues. CDR1 and CDR2 (germline): SQVTM, ANQGSEA. Here the CDR3 reads CSVPSAAGTGETQYF. The CDR3 DNA reads as TGCAGCGTTCCCTCCGCAGCAGGGACAGGGGAGACCCAGTACTTC.

The V call is TRBV2, the J call TRBJ1-2; D is ambiguous. The CDR3 totals 12 residues. V was cut by 6 bases and J by 7 bases, with 12 bases left in between. Germline loops: CDR1 SNHLY, CDR2 FYNNEI. The CDR3 DNA reads as TGTGCCAGCAGCGCCGGCGAAATTGGCTACACCTTC. Its protein is CASSAGEIGYTF.

This sequence joins TRBV30 and TRBJ2-7, with 11 bases that match TRBD1. The ends lost 5 bases at V and 6 bases at J; junction bases unmatched: 3. Per germline, CDR1 GTSNPN and CDR2 SVGIG (reference sequence). This CDR3 contains 12 residues. CDR3 loop: CAWRTGGAEQYF. The DNA for the CDR3 is TGTGCCTGGCGGACAGGGGGCGCCGAGCAGTACTTC.

By frequency in the sample, this clone is medium-sized (0.01 to 0.1%). The chain carries TRBV30 and TRBJ2-4; D remains unclear. The CDR3 runs 13 residues. Deletions cut 0 bases from V and 7 bases from J, with 10 bases between. The germline V gene encodes CDR1 GTSNPN and CDR2 SVGIG (reference sequence). The CDR3 DNA follows: TGTGCCTGGAGTGTTGTAGGGTTGAACATTCAGTACTTC. Encoded protein: CAWSVVGLNIQYF.

This chain uses TRBV27 with TRBJ2-2; D gene unclear. V dropped 4 bases and J dropped 4 bases, with 4 bases sitting between them. CDR1 is MNHEY and CDR2 is SMNVEV in the germline V gene (reference sequence). The CDR3 contains 12 residues. This CDR3 reads CASSSLTGELFF. In nucleotides, the CDR3 is TGTGCCAGCAGTTCCCTCACCGGGGAGCTGTTTTTT.

V usage is TRBV7-2 and J usage is TRBJ2-1; TRBD2 matches 8 bases. CDR3 length equals 15 residues. The trim removed 6 bases at V and 0 bases at J, leaving 4 bases unmatched. Germline CDR1 reads SGHTA; CDR2 reads FQGNSA. CDR3 region: CASRVSGISYNEQFF. CDR3 sequence (DNA): TGTGCCAGCAGAGTTAGCGGGATCTCCTACAATGAGCAGTTCTTC.

The V and J genes are TRBV29-1 and TRBJ1-1; unclear D gene. Germline CDR1 is SQVTM and CDR2 is ANQGSEA. The CDR3 has 11 residues. V was pared by 5 bases and J by 1 base, with 5 bases between. Written as DNA, the CDR3 is TGCAGCGTTAAACAGAACACTGAAGCTTTCTTT. This codes for CSVKQNTEAFF.

The chain recombines TRBV7-2 with TRBJ2-1, with a tentative D call TRBD2 (6 bases). Germline V lookup: CDR1 SGHTA, CDR2 FQGNSA. The CDR3 totals 16 residues. V lost 2 bases and J lost 4, with 15 bases in between. In nucleotides, the CDR3 is TGTGCCAGCAGCTTAAGTCCCAGACGGGGGTACAATGAGCAGTTCTTC. This codes for CASSLSPRRGYNEQFF.

The chain uses TRBV9 and TRBJ2-7; the match to TRBD2 covers 14 bases. The J segment lost 6 bases and the V segment lost 3 bases, leaving 2 bases of the junction unmatched. From germline, CDR1 is SGDLS and CDR2 YYNGEE. The CDR3 has 14 amino acids. The CDR3 loop reads CASSGGLAGVEQYF. The CDR3 region has the DNA TGTGCCAGCAGCGGGGGACTAGCGGGAGTCGAGCAGTACTTC.

V is TRBV18 and J is TRBJ1-2; 11 bases agree with TRBD1. CDR3 size: 16 residues. Germline V lookup: CDR1 KGHSH, CDR2 LQKENI. Unmatched junction bases numbered 5, after V lost 3 bases and J lost 2 bases. This CDR3 reads CASSPDRGPENYGYTF. The CDR3 DNA sequence: TGTGCCAGCTCACCGGACAGGGGGCCCGAAAACTATGGCTACACCTTC. Variable domain in full (rest from reference TRBV18 and TRBJ1-2): NAGVMQNPRHLVRRRGQEARLRCSPMKGHSHVYWYRQLPEEGLKFMVYLQKENIIDESGMPKERFSAEFPKEGPSILRIQQVVRGDSAAYFCASSPDRGPENYGYTFGSGTRLTVV.

This chain links TRBV30 with TRBJ2-7; 9 bases agree with TRBD1. Germline loops: CDR1 GTSNPN, CDR2 SVGIG (reference sequence). The V segment lost 5 bases and the J segment 7 bases; nucleotides outside the gene matches: 9. CDR3 length equals 13 residues. The CDR3 here is CAWAGTGPMEQYF. CDR3 bases: TGTGCCTGGGCCGGGACAGGGCCTATGGAGCAGTACTTC.

V usage is TRBV11-2 and J usage is TRBJ1-5; D may be TRBD1 (5 bases). This CDR3 comprises 13 residues. Between the trimmed V and J ends, which lost 5 bases and 13 bases, there was a span of 18 bases. Germline loops: CDR1 SGHAT, CDR2 FQNNGV. In DNA, the CDR3 is TGTGCCAGCAGCCGAAACCAGGCGGGACTACAGCATTTT. The encoded protein is CASSRNQAGLQHF.

The chain has TRBV11-3 and TRBJ1-1; D call uncertain. V shed 0 bases and J shed 5 bases, with 10 bases lying between them. CDR3 length: 14 residues. The germline V gene has CDR1 SGHNT and CDR2 YENEEA. The CDR3 reads CASSLDGPGTEAFF. The CDR3 DNA is TGTGCCAGCAGCTTAGATGGCCCGGGGACTGAAGCTTTCTTT.

Comments on this clone: The sample contains more than one DNA sequence encoding this CDR3. The V call is TRBV5-1, the J call TRBJ2-7; 7 positions agree with TRBD1. This CDR3 is 13 amino acids long. Germline CDR1 is SGHRS and CDR2 is YFSETQ. With 0 bases clipped from V and 6 bases from J, the junction kept 3 bases outside the gene matches. The CDR3 DNA sequence: TGCGCCAGCAGCTTGGGGACAGGAGGCGAGCAGTACTTC. Translation gives CASSLGTGGEQYF.

Only a few counts were recorded for this clone. This rearrangement joins TRBV6-5 to TRBJ2-2; D gene unclear. V lost 8 bases to trimming and J lost 6 bases, with 10 bases between them. The CDR3 covers 12 residues. Germline V CDR1 and CDR2: MNHEY, SVGAGI. The CDR3 DNA reads as TGTGCCAGCTCGGGCGACGCCGGGGAGCTGTTTTTT. The encoded protein is CASSGDAGELFF.

This clone was seen only once. The rearrangement links TRBV15 to TRBJ1-2; D remains unclear. The CDR3 is made up of 13 amino acids. Germline loops: CDR1 LNHNV, CDR2 YYDKDF (reference sequence). Between the trimmed V and J ends, which lost 0 bases and 4 bases, there was a span of 6 bases. In DNA, the CDR3 is TGTGCCACCAGCAGAGAATCGGGCTATGGCTACACCTTC. It translates to CATSRESGYGYTF. The whole variable domain, filled in from reference TRBV15 and TRBJ1-2, reads DAMVIQNPRYQVTQFGKPVTLSCSQTLNHNVMYWYQQKSSQAPKLLFHYYDKDFNNEADTPDNFQSRRPNTSFCFLDIRSPGLGDTAMYLCATSRESGYGYTFGSGTRLTVV.

V gene TRBV27 combines with J gene TRBJ2-5; TRBD2 is a possible D gene (6 bases). Trimming took off 5 bases at V and 7 bases at J, with 14 bases between the two ends. Germline V lookup: CDR1 MNHEY, CDR2 SMNVEV (reference sequence). The CDR3 length is 13 residues. Here the CDR3 reads CASSRGAVGTQYF. CDR3 sequence (DNA): TGTGCCAGCAGTCGCGGGGCAGTGGGGACCCAGTACTTC.

The chain uses TRBV7-6 and TRBJ2-1, with D maybe TRBD2 (6 bases). Germline-derived CDR1 and CDR2 are SGHVS and FNYEAQ. Trimming cost V 4 bases and J 12 bases, with 13 bases left between them. The CDR3 is 12 amino acids. The CDR3 bases are TGTGCCAGCAGCTCCATAGCGGAGCGGCAGTTCTTC. Protein: CASSSIAERQFF.